These 9 T cell receptor beta chains share one sample of origin, sequenced in a study of cytomegalovirus exposure and HLA in healthy donors. The PCR made use of 60 Vbeta and 13 Jbeta primers. TCRdb keeps only in-frame clones here, not all; method: immunoSEQ multiplex PCR. Seen here are around 160,000 clones, roughly 79% observed once, and the top ten hold around 7%. Material for sequencing was PBMCs. The receptors were gathered from a woman in her thirties or forties in good health and CMV-seropositive.

This clone has more than one count but fewer than ten. This chain uses TRBV15 with TRBJ1-2; TRBD1 might be the D (6 bases). Germline-derived CDR1 and CDR2 are LNHNV and YYDKDF (reference sequence). V lost 0 bases, J lost 13 bases, and 27 bases lay in between. The CDR3 runs 17 residues. CDR3 coding DNA: TGTGCCACCAGCAGAGATCAACCCCTAAAGACAGGCAGCGGATCCACCTTC. This sequence encodes CATSRDQPLKTGSGSTF.

The chain employs TRBV5-4 and TRBJ2-6; 7 bases align to TRBD2. Germline V lookup: CDR1 SGHNT, CDR2 YYREEE (reference sequence). The CDR3 contains 16 residues. V shed 3 bases, J shed 0 bases, and the junction held 3 bases outside the gene matches. CDR3 DNA: TGTGCCAGCAGCTGGGGGGGACTCTCTGGGGCCAACGTCCTGACTTTC. Its translation: CASSWGGLSGANVLTF.

The V and J genes are TRBV6-6 and TRBJ1-2; D perhaps matches TRBD1 (5 bases). Deletions cut 0 bases from V and 4 bases from J, with 9 bases between. CDR3 length equals 14 residues. CDR1 and CDR2 from the germline V gene are MNHNY and SVGAGI (reference sequence). The CDR3 coding sequence is TGTGCCAGCAGTTACTCAAGGGGACTCTATGGCTACACCTTC. Translating it yields CASSYSRGLYGYTF.

The V call is TRBV19, the J call TRBJ1-1, with 10 bases fitting TRBD1. Germline loops: CDR1 LNHDA, CDR2 SQIVND (reference sequence). V was pared by 5 bases and J by 3 bases, with 0 bases of the junction left unmatched. CDR3 length equals 13 residues. CDR3 in amino acids: CASSGTGDTEAFF. CDR3 DNA: TGTGCCAGTAGTGGGACAGGGGACACTGAAGCTTTCTTT.

A note on this clone: Additional DNA sequences in this sample encode the identical CDR3. The chain combines TRBV19 with TRBJ1-1; D might be TRBD1 (5 bases). CDR3 length: 13 residues. Germline CDR1 is LNHDA and CDR2 is SQIVND (reference sequence). V dropped 4 bases and J dropped 4 bases, with 10 bases sitting between them. DNA for the CDR3: TGTGCCAGTAGTACCACAAGGGGCACTGAAGCTTTCTTT. It translates to CASSTTRGTEAFF. Full variable domain (outside the CDR3, taken from reference TRBV19 and TRBJ1-1): DGGITQSPKYLFRKEGQNVTLSCEQNLNHDAMYWYRQDPGQGLRLIYYSQIVNDFQKGDIAEGYSVSREKKESFPLTVTSAQKNPTAFYLCASSTTRGTEAFFGQGTRLTVV.

The chain has TRBV5-4 and TRBJ2-1; a weak D match, TRBD1 (5 bases). Germline values: CDR1 SGHNT, CDR2 YYREEE (reference sequence). This CDR3 region has 15 residues. V shed 0 bases and J shed 2 bases, with 9 bases lying between them. CDR3 DNA sequence: TGTGCCAGCAGCTTGGCAGGGCCGCCCTACAATGAGCAGTTCTTC. Protein product: CASSLAGPPYNEQFF. The full variable domain, with the rest looked up from reference TRBV5-4 and TRBJ2-1, is ETGVTQSPTHLIKTRGQQVTLRCSSQSGHNTVSWYQQALGQGPQFIFQYYREEENGRGNFPPRFSGLQFPNYSSELNVNALELDDSALYLCASSLAGPPYNEQFFGPGTRLTVL.

The V call is TRBV13, the J call TRBJ1-1; D gene uncertain. Germline CDR1 is PRHDT and CDR2 is FYEKMQ (reference sequence). V was shortened by 1 base and J by 0 bases, with 9 bases between the two germline ends. CDR3 size: 15 residues. The CDR3 protein is CASSLVAGMNTEAFF. The CDR3 region has the DNA TGTGCCAGCAGCTTAGTAGCGGGTATGAACACTGAAGCTTTCTTT.

The chain combines TRBV6-4 with TRBJ2-3, with 9 bases lining up with TRBD2. Germline V gives CDR1 MRHNA, CDR2 SNTAGT. After removal of 4 bases from V and 1 base from J, the junction contained 9 bases not matched to a gene. The CDR3 consists of 17 residues. CDR3 loop: CASSAHILAGRTDTQYF. The CDR3 nucleotides read TGTGCCAGCAGTGCCCATATACTAGCGGGCCGCACAGATACGCAGTATTTT.

The rearrangement joins TRBV11-2 to TRBJ1-1, with 7 bases aligning to TRBD1. From germline, CDR1 is SGHAT and CDR2 FQNNGV. The CDR3 is 13 amino acids. V was clipped by 1 base and J by 4 bases; unmatched bases: 0. Written as DNA, the CDR3 is TGTGCCAGCAGCTTAGGACAGGGCACTGAAGCTTTCTTT. Its translation: CASSLGQGTEAFF.